The 9 T cell receptor beta chains listed next were all sequenced from one sample in a study of beta chain features in type 1 diabetes. The entirety of the isolated RNA underwent reverse transcription, so expressed TCRB transcripts were sequenced. The method was immunoSEQ multiplex PCR; TCRdb's version includes in-frame clones alone and lacks a portion of them. The sample lists around 400,000 clones, more than 12% occurring once. Material: naive CD4+ T cells from blood. These TCRs come from a woman between 18 and 29 years old in good health.

This clone was counted between two and nine times. The chain combines TRBV28 with TRBJ2-7, with D unresolved. This CDR3 contains 13 residues. The V end lost 2 bases, the J end lost 6 bases, and 11 bases lay between the germline ends. CDR1 is MDHEN, CDR2 SYDVKM, per germline. This CDR3 reads CASSLDIRLEQYF. The CDR3 DNA follows: TGTGCCAGCAGTTTAGACATAAGGCTCGAGCAGTACTTC. Based on the CDR3 plus reference TRBV28 and TRBJ2-7, the full variable domain is DVKVTQSSRYLVKRTGEKVFLECVQDMDHENMFWYRQDPGLGLRLIYFSYDVKMKEKGDIPEGYSVSREKKERFSLILESASTNQTSMYLCASSLDIRLEQYFGPGTRLTVT.

The table lists this clone with a few counts. The J gene is TRBJ2-2, the V gene TRBV7-6; a possible D gene is TRBD1 (6 bases). The CDR3 length is 14 residues. Germline V gives CDR1 SGHVS, CDR2 FNYEAQ. V lost 1 base, J lost 6 bases, and 9 bases lay in between. The CDR3 nucleotides are TGTGCCAGCAGCTTAGGGCAGGGGTCCGGGGAGCTGTTTTTT. Amino acid sequence: CASSLGQGSGELFF.

This clone was counted only a few times. V gene TRBV7-3 combines with J gene TRBJ1-1; weak D call: TRBD1 (5 bases). The CDR3 consists of 16 residues. Germline loops: CDR1 SGHTA, CDR2 FQGTGA. Trimming took off 0 bases at V and 0 bases at J, with 11 bases between the two ends. Written as DNA, the CDR3 is TGTGCCAGCAGCTTAACGCGGGGCACCTTGAACACTGAAGCTTTCTTT. This gives the protein CASSLTRGTLNTEAFF.

The gene calls are TRBV28 and TRBJ2-4; 7 bases are a match to TRBD2. J gave up 0 bases and V 5 bases, and 7 bases lay outside the gene matches. CDR1 and CDR2 (germline): MDHEN, SYDVKM. The CDR3 runs to 16 residues. The CDR3 is CASSVRLALAKNIQYF. The CDR3 nucleotides are TGTGCCAGCAGTGTTAGACTAGCACTAGCCAAAAACATTCAGTACTTC.

The V gene is TRBV7-9, the J gene TRBJ1-5; 7 bases match TRBD1. After removal of 5 bases from V and 3 bases from J, the junction contained 7 bases not matched to a gene. This CDR3 is built from 15 residues. Looked up from germline, CDR1 is SEHNR and CDR2 is FQNEAQ (reference sequence). The DNA of the CDR3 is TGTGCCAGCAGCCCCGGGACAGAACTCAATCAGCCCCAGCATTTT. As protein: CASSPGTELNQPQHF. Looking up the rest from reference TRBV7-9 and TRBJ1-5 gives the full variable domain: DTGVSQNPRHKITKRGQNVTFRCDPISEHNRLYWYRQTLGQGPEFLTYFQNEAQLEKSRLLSDRFSAERPKGSFSTLEIQRTEQGDSAMYLCASSPGTELNQPQHFGDGTRLSIL.

This clone was counted only a few times. The CDR3 here is CATSREAGSYNEQFF. CDR3 nucleotides: TGTGCCACCAGCAGGGAAGCGGGATCCTACAATGAGCAGTTCTTC. V is TRBV15 and J is TRBJ2-1; 7 bases are a match to TRBD2. The CDR3 loop spans 15 amino acids. The germline V gene has CDR1 LNHNV and CDR2 YYDKDF (reference sequence). After removal of 3 bases from V and 1 base from J, the junction contained 3 bases not matched to a gene. The full variable domain, its missing parts supplied by reference TRBV15 and TRBJ2-1, is DAMVIQNPRYQVTQFGKPVTLSCSQTLNHNVMYWYQQKSSQAPKLLFHYYDKDFNNEADTPDNFQSRRPNTSFCFLDIRSPGLGDTAMYLCATSREAGSYNEQFFGPGTRLTVL.

A few counts support this clone. The chain uses TRBV19 and TRBJ1-5, with 9 bases matching TRBD1. From germline, CDR1 is LNHDA and CDR2 SQIVND (reference sequence). This CDR3 contains 15 residues. V was clipped by 7 bases and J by 6 bases; unmatched bases: 10. CDR3 DNA sequence: TGTGCCAGTACCAACATTGGACAGGGGATTCAGCCCCAGCATTTT. Translation gives CASTNIGQGIQPQHF.

The chain joins TRBV18 to TRBJ2-1, with no clear D. Trimming shortened V by 0 bases and J by 5 bases, and 11 bases separated the two germline ends. Germline lookup yields CDR1 KGHSH and CDR2 LQKENI. The CDR3 length is 15 residues. This CDR3 reads CASSPPSRSDNEQFF. The CDR3 nucleotides read TGTGCCAGCTCACCACCGAGTCGAAGCGACAATGAGCAGTTCTTC.

The rearrangement uses TRBV27 and TRBJ2-7, with D perhaps TRBD1 (7 bases). This CDR3 contains 15 residues. Germline lookup yields CDR1 MNHEY and CDR2 SMNVEV (reference sequence). Trimming left V 2 bases short and J 1 base short, with 12 bases between. In DNA, the CDR3 is TGTGCCAGCAGTTTAGGAGGGACAGCGTCCTACGAGCAGTACTTC. Its protein is CASSLGGTASYEQYF.